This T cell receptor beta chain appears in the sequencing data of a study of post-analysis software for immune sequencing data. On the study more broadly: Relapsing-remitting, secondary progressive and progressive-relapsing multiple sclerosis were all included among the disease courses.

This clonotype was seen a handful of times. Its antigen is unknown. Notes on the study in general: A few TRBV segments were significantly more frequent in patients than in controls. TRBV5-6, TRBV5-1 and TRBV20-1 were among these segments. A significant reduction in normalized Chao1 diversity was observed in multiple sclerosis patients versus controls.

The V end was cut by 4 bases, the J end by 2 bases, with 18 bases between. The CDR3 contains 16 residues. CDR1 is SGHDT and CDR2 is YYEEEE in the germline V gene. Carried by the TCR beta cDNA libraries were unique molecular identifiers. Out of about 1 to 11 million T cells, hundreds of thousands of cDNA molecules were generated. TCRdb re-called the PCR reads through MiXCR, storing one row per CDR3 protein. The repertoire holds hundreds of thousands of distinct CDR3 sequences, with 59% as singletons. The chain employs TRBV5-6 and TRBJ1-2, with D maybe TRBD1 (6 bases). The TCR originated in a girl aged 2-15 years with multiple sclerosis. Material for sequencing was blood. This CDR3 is CASSRGGPGANYGYTF. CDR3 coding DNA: TGTGCCAGCAGCCGGGGGGGGCCGGGGGCCAACTATGGCTACACCTTC.